This T cell receptor (beta chain) stems from a study of CD8 T cells in Susac syndrome. TCR beta was sequenced from blood CD8+ and CD4+ T cells. In the multiple sclerosis control group, patients were treatment-naive and had stable or active relapsing-remitting disease. Negative isolation was used for CD8+ and CD4+ T cells and FACS enrichment for TEMRA cells. The CDR3 is made up of 14 amino acids. Losses at the gene ends were 4 bases for V and 10 bases for J; bases not matched to a gene: 9. The germline gives CDR1 MGHRA, CDR2 YSYEKL. The RNA, roughly 0.45 to 1 ug, was put through reverse transcription using random hexamers. With immunoSEQ multiplex PCR, TCR beta CDR3 was amplified across 54 Vbeta and 13 Jbeta. Using its own MiXCR run on the immunoSEQ multiplex PCR reads, TCRdb lists one record per CDR3 protein. The table has some 110,000 distinct CDR3 sequences, 85% to 95% seen once.

This clonotype was sampled from a human donor with multiple sclerosis. Sequenced sample: CD4+ T cells from PBMCs. V and J are TRBV4-1 and TRBJ1-5, with 8 bases fitting TRBD1. The CDR3 sequence: CASSPGQGGLPQHF. DNA of the CDR3: TGCGCCAGCAGCCCTGGACAGGGAGGCTTACCCCAGCATTTT.